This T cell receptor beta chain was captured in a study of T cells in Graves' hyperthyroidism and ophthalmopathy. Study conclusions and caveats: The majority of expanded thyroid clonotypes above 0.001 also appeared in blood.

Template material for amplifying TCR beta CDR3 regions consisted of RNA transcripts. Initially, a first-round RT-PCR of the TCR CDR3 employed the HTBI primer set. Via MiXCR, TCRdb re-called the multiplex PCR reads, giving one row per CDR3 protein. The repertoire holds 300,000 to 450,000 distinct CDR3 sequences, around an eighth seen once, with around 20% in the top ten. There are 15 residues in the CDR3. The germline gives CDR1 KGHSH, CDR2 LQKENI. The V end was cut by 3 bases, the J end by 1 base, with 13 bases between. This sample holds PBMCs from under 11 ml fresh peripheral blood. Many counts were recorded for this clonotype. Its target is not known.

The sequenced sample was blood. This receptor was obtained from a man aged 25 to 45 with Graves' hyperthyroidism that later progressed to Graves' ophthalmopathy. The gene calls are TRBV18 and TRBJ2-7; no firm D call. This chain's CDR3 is CASSPNTLLSYEQYF. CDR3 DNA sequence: TGTGCCAGCTCACCGAACACTCTCTTATCCTACGAGCAGTACTTC.